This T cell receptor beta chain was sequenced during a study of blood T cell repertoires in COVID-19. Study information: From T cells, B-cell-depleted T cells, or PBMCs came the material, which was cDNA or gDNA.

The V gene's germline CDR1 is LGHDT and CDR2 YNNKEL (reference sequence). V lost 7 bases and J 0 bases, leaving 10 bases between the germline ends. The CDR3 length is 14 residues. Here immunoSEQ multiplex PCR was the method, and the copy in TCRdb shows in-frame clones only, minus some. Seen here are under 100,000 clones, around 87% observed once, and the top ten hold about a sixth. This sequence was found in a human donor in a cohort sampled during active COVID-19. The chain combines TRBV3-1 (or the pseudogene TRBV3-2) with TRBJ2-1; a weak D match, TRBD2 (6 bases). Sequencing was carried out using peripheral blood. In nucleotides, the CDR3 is TGTGCCAGCACCAAAGCGGGCTCCTACAATGAGCAGTTCTTC. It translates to CASTKAGSYNEQFF.